The T cell receptor beta chain described here comes from a study of cytomegalovirus exposure and HLA in healthy donors. About the research overall: The 95 to 150 validation repertoires were produced on the same platform as the roughly 720 repertoires of the first cohort. This was reported in a later analysis.

Produced via immunoSEQ multiplex PCR; TCRdb's table is partial and in-frame only. The sample contains approximately 71,000 clones, approximately 94% of which appear only once. Germline V gives CDR1 LNHDA, CDR2 SQIVND (reference sequence). This CDR3 is built from 15 residues. Deletions cut 6 bases from V and 7 bases from J, with 19 bases between. Study findings and constraints: Most TCR sequences were seen very rarely across donors, but some public TCRs occurred in many. Testing in vitro showed a few CMV-associated chains specific for CMV antigens. Approximately 160 TCR beta chains were listed as cytomegalovirus-associated.

Comment on this clone: The antigen is undetermined.

This TCR was recovered from a woman between 18 and 29 years old in good health and CMV-seronegative. V is TRBV19 and J is TRBJ2-1, with D maybe TRBD2 (6 bases). Sample: PBMCs. The CDR3 DNA reads TGTGCCAGTAGCCTAAGGACTGGGGGGTATAATGAGCAGTTCTTC. Protein: CASSLRTGGYNEQFF.